This T cell receptor (beta chain) was captured in a study of blood T cell repertoires in COVID-19. Study-wide background: Samples of COVID-19 (acute and convalescent) were obtained from the United States, Italy and Spain.

The CDR3 sequence is 10 residues long. The germline V and J ends were trimmed by 12 bases and 9 bases, with 13 bases remaining between them. Germline V gene data show CDR1 as KGHDR and CDR2 as SFDVKD. Authors' methods: Estimation of nucleated cell counts was performed using reference gene primer amplification. Produced via immunoSEQ multiplex PCR; TCRdb's table is partial and in-frame only. V, J and clone size derive from that table, while D and trimming were established from the DNA sequence. The data hold fewer than 200,000 clones, with 70% to 90% observed a single time. The chain has TRBV24-1 and TRBJ1-1; a possible D gene is TRBD1 (6 bases). The receptor was derived from a man aged 40-50 years who had recovered from COVID-19. The sequencing input was peripheral blood. The CDR3, as DNA: TGTGCCTCTCGGACAGATCAAGCTTTCTTT. It translates to CASRTDQAFF.